Reported below is one TCR beta chain. Germline V gene sequence: CDR1 MNHEY, CDR2 SVGAGI. There are 13 residues in the CDR3. Trimming cost V 6 bases and J 2 bases; bases outside gene matches: 3. The sample belongs to a study of blood T cell repertoires in COVID-19. Per the authors' pipeline: Amplification with reference gene primers provided the estimates of nucleated cell counts. Profiling relied on immunoSEQ multiplex PCR, and the TCRdb table lists in-frame clones only, not all of them. From that table come the V and J calls and clone size; the DNA was used to work out D and trimming. The sample has 100,000 to 150,000 clones, about 70% seen once; the top ten hold roughly 2%.

The source is a woman between 70 and 85 years old with acute or convalescent COVID-19. Sequenced: peripheral blood. The chain links TRBV6-5 to TRBJ1-2, with TRBD1 identical over 7 bases. CDR3 bases: TGTGCCAGCAGGCTGACAGGGAACTATGGCTACACCTTC. As protein: CASRLTGNYGYTF.